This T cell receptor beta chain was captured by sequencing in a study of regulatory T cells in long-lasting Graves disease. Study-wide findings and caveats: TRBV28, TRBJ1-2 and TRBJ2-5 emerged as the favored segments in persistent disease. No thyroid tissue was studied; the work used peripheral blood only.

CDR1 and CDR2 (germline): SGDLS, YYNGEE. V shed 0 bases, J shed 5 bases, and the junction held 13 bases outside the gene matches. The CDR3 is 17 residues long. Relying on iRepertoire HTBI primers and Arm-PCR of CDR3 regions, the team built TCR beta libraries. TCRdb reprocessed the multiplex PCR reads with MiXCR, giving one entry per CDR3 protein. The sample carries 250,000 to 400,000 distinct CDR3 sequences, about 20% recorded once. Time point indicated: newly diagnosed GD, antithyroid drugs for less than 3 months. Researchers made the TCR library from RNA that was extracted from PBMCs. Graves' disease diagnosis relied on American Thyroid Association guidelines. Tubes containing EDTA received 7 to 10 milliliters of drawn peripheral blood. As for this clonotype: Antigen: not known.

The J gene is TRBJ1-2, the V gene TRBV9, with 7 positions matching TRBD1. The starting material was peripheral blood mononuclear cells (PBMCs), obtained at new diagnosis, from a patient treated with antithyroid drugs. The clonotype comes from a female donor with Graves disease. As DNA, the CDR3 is TGTGCCAGCAGCGTAGAGGGGGCGCGCCGGTCTTATTATGGCTACACCTTC. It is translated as CASSVEGARRSYYGYTF.